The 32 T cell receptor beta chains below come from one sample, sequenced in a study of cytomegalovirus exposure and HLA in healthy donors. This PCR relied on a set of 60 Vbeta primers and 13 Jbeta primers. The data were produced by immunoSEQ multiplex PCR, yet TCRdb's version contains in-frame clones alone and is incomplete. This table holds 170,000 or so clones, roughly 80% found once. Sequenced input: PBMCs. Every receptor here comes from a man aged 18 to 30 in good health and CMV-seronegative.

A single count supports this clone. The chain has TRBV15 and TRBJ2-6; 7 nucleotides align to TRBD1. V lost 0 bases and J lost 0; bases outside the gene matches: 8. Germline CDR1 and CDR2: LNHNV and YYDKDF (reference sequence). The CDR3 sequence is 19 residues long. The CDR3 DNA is TGTGCCACCAGCAGAGATTCCGGGACAGAGCTCTCTGGGGCCAACGTCCTGACTTTC. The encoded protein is CATSRDSGTELSGANVLTF.

CDR3 region: CASGYSTGRNTGELFF. DNA of the CDR3: TGTGCTAGTGGCTACTCTACGGGGAGGAACACCGGGGAGCTGTTTTTT. The chain has TRBV12-5 and TRBJ2-2, with TRBD2 as a possible D gene (5 bases). The V end was cut by 6 bases, the J end by 1 base, with 15 bases between. The CDR3 has 16 amino acids. Germline V gives CDR1 LGHNT, CDR2 FRNRAP.

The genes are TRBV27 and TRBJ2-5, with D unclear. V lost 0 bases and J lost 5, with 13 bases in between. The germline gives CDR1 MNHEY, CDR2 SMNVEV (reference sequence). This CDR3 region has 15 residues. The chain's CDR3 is CASSLSSSMSETQYF. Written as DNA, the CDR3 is TGTGCCAGCAGTTTATCTTCCTCCATGAGCGAGACCCAGTACTTC.

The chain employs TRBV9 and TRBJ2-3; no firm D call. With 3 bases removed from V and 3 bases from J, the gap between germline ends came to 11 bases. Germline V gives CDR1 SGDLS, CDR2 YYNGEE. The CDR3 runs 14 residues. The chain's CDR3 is CASSALRSTDTQYF. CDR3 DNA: TGTGCCAGCAGCGCCCTCCGCAGTACAGATACGCAGTATTTT.

CDR3 bases: TGTGCCAGCAGCCGGGGGGGAGGAGAGTTCTTC. It specifies CASSRGGGEFF. The rearrangement uses TRBV6-5 and TRBJ2-1, with 8 bases fitting TRBD2. Germline values: CDR1 MNHEY, CDR2 SVGAGI. The V and J ends lost 6 bases and 14 bases, in that order; junction bases with no gene match: 6. The CDR3 contains 11 residues.

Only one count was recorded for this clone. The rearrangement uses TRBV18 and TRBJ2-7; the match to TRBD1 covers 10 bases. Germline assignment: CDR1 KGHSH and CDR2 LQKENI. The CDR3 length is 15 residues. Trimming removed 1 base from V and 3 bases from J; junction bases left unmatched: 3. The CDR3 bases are TGTGCCAGCTCACCACAGGGGACAGGGGTCTACGAGCAGTACTTC. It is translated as CASSPQGTGVYEQYF.

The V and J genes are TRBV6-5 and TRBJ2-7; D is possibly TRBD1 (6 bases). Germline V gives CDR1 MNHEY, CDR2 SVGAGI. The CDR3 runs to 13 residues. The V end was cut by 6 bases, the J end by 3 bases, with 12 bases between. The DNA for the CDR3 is TGTGCCAGCAGCAGACAGGTTGACTACGAGCAGTACTTC. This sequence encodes CASSRQVDYEQYF.

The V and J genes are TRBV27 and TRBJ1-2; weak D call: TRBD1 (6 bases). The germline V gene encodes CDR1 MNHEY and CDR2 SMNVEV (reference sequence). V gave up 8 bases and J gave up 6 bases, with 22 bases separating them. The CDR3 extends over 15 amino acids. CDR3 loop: CASRLSWGLDDGYTF. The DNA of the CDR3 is TGTGCCAGCCGCCTGAGTTGGGGGCTGGACGATGGCTACACCTTC.

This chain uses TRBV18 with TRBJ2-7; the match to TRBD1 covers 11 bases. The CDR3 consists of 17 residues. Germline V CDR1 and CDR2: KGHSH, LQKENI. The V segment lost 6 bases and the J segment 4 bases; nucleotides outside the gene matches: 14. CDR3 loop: CASSTPNNWDRGYEQYF. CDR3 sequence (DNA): TGTGCCAGCTCGACACCGAACAATTGGGACAGGGGGTACGAGCAGTACTTC.

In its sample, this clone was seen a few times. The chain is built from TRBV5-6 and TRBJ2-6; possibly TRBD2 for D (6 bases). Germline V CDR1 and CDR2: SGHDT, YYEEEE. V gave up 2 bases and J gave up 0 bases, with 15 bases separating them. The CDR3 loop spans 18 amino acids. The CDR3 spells CASSLIGGEDSGANVLTF. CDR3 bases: TGTGCCAGCAGCTTAATAGGCGGGGAAGACTCTGGGGCCAACGTCCTGACTTTC.

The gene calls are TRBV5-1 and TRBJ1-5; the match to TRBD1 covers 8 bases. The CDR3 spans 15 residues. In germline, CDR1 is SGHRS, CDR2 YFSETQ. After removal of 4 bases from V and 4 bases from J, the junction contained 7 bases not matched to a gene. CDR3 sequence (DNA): TGCGCCAGCAGCCCAGGGACAGGATTTAATCAGCCCCAGCATTTT. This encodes CASSPGTGFNQPQHF. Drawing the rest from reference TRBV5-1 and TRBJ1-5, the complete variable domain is KAGVTQTPRYLIKTRGQQVTLSCSPISGHRSVSWYQQTPGQGLQFLFEYFSETQRNKGNFPGRFSGRQFSNSRSEMNVSTLELGDSALYLCASSPGTGFNQPQHFGDGTRLSIL.

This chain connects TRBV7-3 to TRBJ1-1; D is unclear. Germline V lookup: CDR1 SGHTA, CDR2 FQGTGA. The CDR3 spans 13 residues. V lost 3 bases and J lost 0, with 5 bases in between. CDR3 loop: CASSLFMNTEAFF. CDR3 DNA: TGTGCCAGCAGCTTGTTTATGAACACTGAAGCTTTCTTT.

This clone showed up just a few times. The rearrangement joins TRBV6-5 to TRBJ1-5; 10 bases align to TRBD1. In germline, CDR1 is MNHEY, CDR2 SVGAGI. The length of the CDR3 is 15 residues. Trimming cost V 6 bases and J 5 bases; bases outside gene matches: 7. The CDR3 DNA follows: TGTGCCAGCAGATCGACAGGGGGCCCTGATCAGCCCCAGCATTTT. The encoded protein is CASRSTGGPDQPQHF.

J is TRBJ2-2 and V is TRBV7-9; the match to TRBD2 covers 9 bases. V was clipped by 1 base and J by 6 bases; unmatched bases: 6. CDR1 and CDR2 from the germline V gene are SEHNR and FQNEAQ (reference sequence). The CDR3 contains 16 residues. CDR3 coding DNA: TGTGCCAGCAGCTTAGTAGCGACTAGCGGTTCCGGGGAGCTGTTTTTT. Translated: CASSLVATSGSGELFF.

Written as DNA, the CDR3 is TGTGCCAGTAGTACGGAGGGACTAGCGGGAGGCCGGGATGAGCAGTTCTTC. It codes for CASSTEGLAGGRDEQFF. The gene calls are TRBV19 and TRBJ2-1; 15 nucleotides match TRBD2. CDR1 LNHDA and CDR2 SQIVND come from the germline V gene (reference sequence). CDR3 length equals 17 residues. With 4 bases clipped from V and 8 bases from J, the junction kept 9 bases outside the gene matches. Based on the CDR3 plus reference TRBV19 and TRBJ2-1, the full variable domain is DGGITQSPKYLFRKEGQNVTLSCEQNLNHDAMYWYRQDPGQGLRLIYYSQIVNDFQKGDIAEGYSVSREKKESFPLTVTSAQKNPTAFYLCASSTEGLAGGRDEQFFGPGTRLTVL.

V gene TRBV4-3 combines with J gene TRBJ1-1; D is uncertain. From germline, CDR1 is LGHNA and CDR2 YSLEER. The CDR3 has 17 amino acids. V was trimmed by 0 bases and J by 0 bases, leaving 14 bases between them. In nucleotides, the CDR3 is TGCGCCAGCAGCCAAGAAGTAGGAGGGTCGATGAACACTGAAGCTTTCTTT. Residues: CASSQEVGGSMNTEAFF.

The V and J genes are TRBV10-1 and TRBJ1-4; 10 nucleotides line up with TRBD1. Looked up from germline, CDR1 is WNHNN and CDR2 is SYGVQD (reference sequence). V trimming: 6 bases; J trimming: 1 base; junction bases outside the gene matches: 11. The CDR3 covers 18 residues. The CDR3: CASRTPGTGAGTNEKLFF. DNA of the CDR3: TGCGCCAGCAGGACTCCCGGGACAGGGGCAGGAACTAATGAAAAACTGTTTTTT.

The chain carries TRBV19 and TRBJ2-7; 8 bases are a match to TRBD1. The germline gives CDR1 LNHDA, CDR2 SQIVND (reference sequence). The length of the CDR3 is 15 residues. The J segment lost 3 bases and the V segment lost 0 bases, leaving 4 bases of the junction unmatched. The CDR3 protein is CASSIDGQGGYEQYF. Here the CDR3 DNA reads TGTGCCAGTAGTATAGACGGACAGGGAGGCTACGAGCAGTACTTC.

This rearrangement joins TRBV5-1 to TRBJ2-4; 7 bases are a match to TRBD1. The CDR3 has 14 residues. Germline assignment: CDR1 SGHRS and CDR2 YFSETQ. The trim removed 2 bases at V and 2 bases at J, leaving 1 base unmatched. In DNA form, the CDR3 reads TGCGCCAGCAGCTTACAGGGGACCAAAAACATTCAGTACTTC. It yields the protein CASSLQGTKNIQYF.

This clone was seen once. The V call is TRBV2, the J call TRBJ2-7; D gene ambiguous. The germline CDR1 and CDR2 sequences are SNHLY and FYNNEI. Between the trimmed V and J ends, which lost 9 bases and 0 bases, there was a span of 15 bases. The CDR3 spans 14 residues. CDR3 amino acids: CASSTVKSSYEQYF. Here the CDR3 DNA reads TGTGCCAGTTCAACAGTAAAGAGCTCCTACGAGCAGTACTTC.

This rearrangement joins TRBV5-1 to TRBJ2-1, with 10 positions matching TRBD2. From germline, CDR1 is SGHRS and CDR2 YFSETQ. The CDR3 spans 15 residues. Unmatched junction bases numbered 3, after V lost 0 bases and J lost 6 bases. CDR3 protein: CASSLERGGRNEQFF. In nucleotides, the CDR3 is TGCGCCAGCAGCTTGGAGCGGGGGGGCCGCAATGAGCAGTTCTTC.

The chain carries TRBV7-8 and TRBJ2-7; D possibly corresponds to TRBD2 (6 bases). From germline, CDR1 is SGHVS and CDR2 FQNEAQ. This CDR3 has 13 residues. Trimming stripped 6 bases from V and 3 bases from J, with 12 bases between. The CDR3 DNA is TGTGCCAGCAGTCTGCGGGGATACTACGAGCAGTACTTC. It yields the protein CASSLRGYYEQYF.

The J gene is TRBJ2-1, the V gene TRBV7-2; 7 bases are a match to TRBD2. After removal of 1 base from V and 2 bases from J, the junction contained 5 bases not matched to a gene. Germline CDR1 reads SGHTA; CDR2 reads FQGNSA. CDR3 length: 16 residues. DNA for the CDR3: TGTGCCAGCAGCTTAGGCGGGAGAGGCACCTACAATGAGCAGTTCTTC. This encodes CASSLGGRGTYNEQFF.

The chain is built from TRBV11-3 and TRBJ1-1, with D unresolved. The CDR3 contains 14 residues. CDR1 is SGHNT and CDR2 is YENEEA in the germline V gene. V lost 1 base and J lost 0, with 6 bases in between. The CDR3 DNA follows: TGTGCCAGCAGCTTAGGGGCGATGAACACTGAAGCTTTCTTT. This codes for CASSLGAMNTEAFF.

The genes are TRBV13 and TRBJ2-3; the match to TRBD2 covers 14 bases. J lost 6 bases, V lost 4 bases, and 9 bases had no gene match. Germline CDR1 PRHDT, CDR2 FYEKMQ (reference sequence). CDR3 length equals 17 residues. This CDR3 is CASSSATSGGVKDTQYF. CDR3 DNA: TGTGCCAGCAGCTCCGCGACTAGCGGGGGGGTCAAGGATACGCAGTATTTT.

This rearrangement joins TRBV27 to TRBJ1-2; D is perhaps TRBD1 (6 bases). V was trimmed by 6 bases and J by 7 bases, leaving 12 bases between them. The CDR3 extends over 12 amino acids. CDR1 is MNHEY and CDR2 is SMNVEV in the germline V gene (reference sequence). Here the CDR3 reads CASSDRGGGYTF. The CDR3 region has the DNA TGTGCCAGCAGCGATAGGGGGGGTGGCTACACCTTC.

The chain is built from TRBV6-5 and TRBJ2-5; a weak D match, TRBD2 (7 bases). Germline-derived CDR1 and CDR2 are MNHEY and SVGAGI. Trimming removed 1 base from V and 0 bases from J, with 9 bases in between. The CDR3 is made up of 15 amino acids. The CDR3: CASSYYGGHQETQYF. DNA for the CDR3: TGTGCCAGCAGTTACTACGGGGGGCACCAAGAGACCCAGTACTTC.

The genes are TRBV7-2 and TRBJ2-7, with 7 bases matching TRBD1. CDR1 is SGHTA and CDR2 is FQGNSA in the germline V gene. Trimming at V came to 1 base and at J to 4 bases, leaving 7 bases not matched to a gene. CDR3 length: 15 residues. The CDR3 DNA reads TGTGCCAGCAGCTTAGAGACGGGACAGCGTTACGAGCAGTACTTC. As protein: CASSLETGQRYEQYF.

Written as DNA, the CDR3 is TGTGCCAGCAGCTTAGGACAGATTGAAGCTTTCTTT. Translation: CASSLGQIEAFF. The chain has TRBV11-2 and TRBJ1-1, with a tentative D call TRBD1 (5 bases). This CDR3 has 12 amino acids. Trimming took off 1 base at V and 7 bases at J, with 7 bases between the two ends. Germline V CDR1 and CDR2: SGHAT, FQNNGV.

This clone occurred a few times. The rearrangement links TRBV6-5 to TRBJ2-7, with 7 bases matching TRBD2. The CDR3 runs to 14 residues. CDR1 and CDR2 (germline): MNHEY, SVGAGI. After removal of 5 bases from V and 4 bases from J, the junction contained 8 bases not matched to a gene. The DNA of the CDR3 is TGTGCCAGCAGTCCCCTGGCGGGAGTTTACGAGCAGTACTTC. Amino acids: CASSPLAGVYEQYF.

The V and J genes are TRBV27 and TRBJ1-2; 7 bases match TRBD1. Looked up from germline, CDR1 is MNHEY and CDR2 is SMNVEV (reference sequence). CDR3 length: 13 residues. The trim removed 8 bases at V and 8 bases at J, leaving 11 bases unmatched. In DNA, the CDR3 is TGTGCCAGCGGCTTCGGCAGGGGGAAGGGCTACACCTTC. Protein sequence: CASGFGRGKGYTF.

The CDR3 DNA follows: TGTGCCAGCAGCTTAAACACCTACACTGAAGCTTTCTTT. Its protein product is CASSLNTYTEAFF. The genes are TRBV7-3 and TRBJ1-1, with D uncertain. Trimming took off 1 base at V and 3 bases at J, with 6 bases between the two ends. Germline lookup yields CDR1 SGHTA and CDR2 FQGTGA. The CDR3 covers 13 residues.